This T cell receptor (beta chain) appears in the sequencing data of a study of response to subunit inactivated influenza vaccine. Findings of the study overall: Each seasonal flu vaccination may recruit only limited new T cells, authors suggested.

CDR1 and CDR2 (germline): LGHNA, YNFKEQ. CDR3 size: 13 residues. Using its own MiXCR run on the RT-PCR reads, TCRdb lists one record per CDR3 protein. In the table there are approximately 530,000 distinct CDR3 sequences, about an eighth of which are singletons. As concerns this clonotype: What it binds is not known. The junction and the germline gene differ at one end; a read error may be behind it.

The sequenced sample was PBMCs from blood, obtained around seven weeks after vaccination. This clonotype originated in a man in his fifties who received an inactivated influenza vaccine. This chain connects TRBV4-2 to TRBJ2-5, with a possible D match to TRBD1 (5 bases). CDR3 nucleotide sequence: TGTGCCACCAGCCCCTGGGGCGGAGAGACCCAGTACTTC. It translates to CATSPWGGETQYF.